This T cell receptor (beta chain) derives from a study of blood T cell repertoires in COVID-19. Germline values: CDR1 SGHRS, CDR2 YFSETQ. The CDR3 has 14 amino acids. The ends lost 3 bases at V and 1 base at J; junction bases unmatched: 2. In the study's own analysis: Amplification of reference gene primers was used by the study to estimate nucleated cell counts. This table comes from immunoSEQ multiplex PCR, and its TCRdb copy is limited to in-frame clones, with some not included. The V and J calls and clone size were taken over from that table, and D and trimming were inferred from the DNA. The table includes over 35,000 clones, 69% detected once.

Sequencing was performed on peripheral blood. The receptor was isolated from a man older than 75 with acute or convalescent COVID-19. V and J are TRBV5-1 and TRBJ2-7; 9 nucleotides match TRBD2. CDR3 in amino acids: CASSSSGNSYEQYF. CDR3 in DNA: TGCGCCAGCAGCTCTAGCGGGAATTCCTACGAGCAGTACTTC.